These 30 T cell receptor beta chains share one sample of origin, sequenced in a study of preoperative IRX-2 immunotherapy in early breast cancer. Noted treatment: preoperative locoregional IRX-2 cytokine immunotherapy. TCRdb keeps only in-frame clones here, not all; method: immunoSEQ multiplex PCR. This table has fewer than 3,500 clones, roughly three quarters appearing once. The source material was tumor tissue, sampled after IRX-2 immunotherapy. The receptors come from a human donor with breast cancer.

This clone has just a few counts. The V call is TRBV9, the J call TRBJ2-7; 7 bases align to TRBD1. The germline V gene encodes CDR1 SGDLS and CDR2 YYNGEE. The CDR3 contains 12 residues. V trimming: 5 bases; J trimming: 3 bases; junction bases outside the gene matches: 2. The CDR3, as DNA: TGTGCCAGCAGTACAGGGGTCTACGAGCAGTACTTC. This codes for CASSTGVYEQYF.

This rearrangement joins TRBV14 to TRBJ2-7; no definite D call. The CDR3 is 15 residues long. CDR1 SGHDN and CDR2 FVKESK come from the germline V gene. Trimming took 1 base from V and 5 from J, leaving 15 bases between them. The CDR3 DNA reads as TGTGCCAGCAGCCAAGGGACCAACTTTTGGGACGAGCAGTACTTC. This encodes CASSQGTNFWDEQYF.

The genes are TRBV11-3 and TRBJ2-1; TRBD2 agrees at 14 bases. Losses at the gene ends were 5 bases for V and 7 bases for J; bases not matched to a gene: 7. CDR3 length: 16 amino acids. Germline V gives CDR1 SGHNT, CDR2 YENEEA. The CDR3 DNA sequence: TGTGCCAGCAGCCAAGGGACTAGCGGGAGATTGAATGAGCAGTTCTTC. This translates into CASSQGTSGRLNEQFF.

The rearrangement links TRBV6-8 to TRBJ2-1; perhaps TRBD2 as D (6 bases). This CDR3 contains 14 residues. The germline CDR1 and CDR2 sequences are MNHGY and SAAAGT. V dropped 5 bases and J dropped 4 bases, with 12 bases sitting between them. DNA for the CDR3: TGTGCCAGCAGTGAGTTGCGGGATTACAATGAGCAGTTCTTC. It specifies CASSELRDYNEQFF.

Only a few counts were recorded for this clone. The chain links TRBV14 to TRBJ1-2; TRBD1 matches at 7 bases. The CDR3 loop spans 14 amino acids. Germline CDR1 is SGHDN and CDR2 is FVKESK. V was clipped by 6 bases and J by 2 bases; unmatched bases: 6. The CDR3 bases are TGTGCCAGCAGTCAGGGACAGTTCAACTATGGCTACACCTTC. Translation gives CASSQGQFNYGYTF.

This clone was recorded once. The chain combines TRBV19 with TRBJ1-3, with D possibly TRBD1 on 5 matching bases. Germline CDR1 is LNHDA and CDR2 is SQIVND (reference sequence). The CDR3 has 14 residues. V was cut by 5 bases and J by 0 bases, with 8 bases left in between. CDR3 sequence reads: CASSPRVSGNTIYF. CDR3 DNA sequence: TGTGCCAGTAGTCCCAGGGTCTCTGGAAACACCATATATTTT.

The CDR3 bases are TGTGCCAGCAGCGTAGCTACAGGGATCCTCCCTGGGGATGAGCAGTTCTTC. This sequence encodes CASSVATGILPGDEQFF. V gene TRBV7-1 combines with J gene TRBJ2-1, with TRBD1 as a possible D gene (6 bases). TRBV7-1 qualifies as an ORF whose function is uncertain. This CDR3 spans 17 amino acids. Trimming took 5 bases from V and 8 from J, leaving 25 bases between them.

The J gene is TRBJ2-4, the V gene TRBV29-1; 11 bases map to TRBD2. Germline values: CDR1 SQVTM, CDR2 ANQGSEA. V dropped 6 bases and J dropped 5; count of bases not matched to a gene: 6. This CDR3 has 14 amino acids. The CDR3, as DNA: TGCAGCGTGGGGACTAGCGGCTTTGAAAACATTCAGTACTTC. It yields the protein CSVGTSGFENIQYF.

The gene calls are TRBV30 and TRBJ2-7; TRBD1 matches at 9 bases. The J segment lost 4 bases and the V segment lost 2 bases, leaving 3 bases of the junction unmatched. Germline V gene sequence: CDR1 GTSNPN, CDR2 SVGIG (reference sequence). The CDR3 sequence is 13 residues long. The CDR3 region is CAWSQGTGYEQYF. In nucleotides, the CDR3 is TGTGCCTGGAGTCAAGGGACAGGGTACGAGCAGTACTTC.

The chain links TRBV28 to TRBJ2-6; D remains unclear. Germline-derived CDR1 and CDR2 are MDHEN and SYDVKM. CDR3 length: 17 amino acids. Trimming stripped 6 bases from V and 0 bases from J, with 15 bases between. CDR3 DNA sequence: TGTGCCAGCAGCCCCCTCGATCACGACTCTGGGGCCAACGTCCTGACTTTC. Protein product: CASSPLDHDSGANVLTF.

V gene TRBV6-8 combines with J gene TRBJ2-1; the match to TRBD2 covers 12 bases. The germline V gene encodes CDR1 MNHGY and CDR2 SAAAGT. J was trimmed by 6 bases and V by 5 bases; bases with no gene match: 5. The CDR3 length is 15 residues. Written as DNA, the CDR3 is TGTGCCAGCAGTGACCTAGCGGGAGGGCCCAATGAGCAGTTCTTC. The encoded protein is CASSDLAGGPNEQFF.

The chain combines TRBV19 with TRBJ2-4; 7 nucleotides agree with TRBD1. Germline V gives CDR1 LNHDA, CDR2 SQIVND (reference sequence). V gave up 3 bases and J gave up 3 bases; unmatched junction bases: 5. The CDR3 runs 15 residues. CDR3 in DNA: TGTGCCAGTAGTATCCGACAGGGAGACAAAAACATTCAGTACTTC. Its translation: CASSIRQGDKNIQYF.

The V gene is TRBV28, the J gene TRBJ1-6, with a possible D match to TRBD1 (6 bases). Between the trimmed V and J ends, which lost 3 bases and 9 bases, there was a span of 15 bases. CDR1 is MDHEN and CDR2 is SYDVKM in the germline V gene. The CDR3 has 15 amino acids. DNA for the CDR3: TGTGCCAGCAGTTTTAGATTGAGGGGGATTTCACCCCTCCACTTT. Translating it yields CASSFRLRGISPLHF.

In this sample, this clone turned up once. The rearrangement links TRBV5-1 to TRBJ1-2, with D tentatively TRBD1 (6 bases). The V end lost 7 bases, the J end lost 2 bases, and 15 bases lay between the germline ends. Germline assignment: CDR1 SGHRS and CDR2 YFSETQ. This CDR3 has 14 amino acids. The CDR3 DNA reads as TGCGCCAGCTCGACAGGAAATACAAACTATGGCTACACCTTC. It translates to CASSTGNTNYGYTF. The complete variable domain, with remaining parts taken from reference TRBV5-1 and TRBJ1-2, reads KAGVTQTPRYLIKTRGQQVTLSCSPISGHRSVSWYQQTPGQGLQFLFEYFSETQRNKGNFPGRFSGRQFSNSRSEMNVSTLELGDSALYLCASSTGNTNYGYTFGSGTRLTVV.

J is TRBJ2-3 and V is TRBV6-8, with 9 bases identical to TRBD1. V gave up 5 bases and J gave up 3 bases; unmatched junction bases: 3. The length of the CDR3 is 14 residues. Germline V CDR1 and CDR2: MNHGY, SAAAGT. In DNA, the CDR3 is TGTGCCAGCAGTGCAGGACAGGGGACAGATACGCAGTATTTT. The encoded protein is CASSAGQGTDTQYF.

The CDR3 region has the DNA TGTGCCAGCAGCTTAGCCCCGACTAGCGGGAGCTACAATGAGCAGTTCTTC. This translates into CASSLAPTSGSYNEQFF. This chain joins TRBV7-7 and TRBJ2-1; 12 bases line up with TRBD2. The CDR3 totals 17 residues. J lost 3 bases, V lost 0 bases, and 3 bases had no gene match. Germline lookup yields CDR1 SSHAT and CDR2 FNYEAQ (reference sequence).

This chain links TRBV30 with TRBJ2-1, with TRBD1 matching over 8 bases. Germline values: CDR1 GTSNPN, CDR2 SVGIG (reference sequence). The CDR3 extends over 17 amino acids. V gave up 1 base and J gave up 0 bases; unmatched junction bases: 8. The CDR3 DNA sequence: TGTGCCTGGAGTGGAACCCGGACAGGGCGCTCCTACAATGAGCAGTTCTTC. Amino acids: CAWSGTRTGRSYNEQFF.

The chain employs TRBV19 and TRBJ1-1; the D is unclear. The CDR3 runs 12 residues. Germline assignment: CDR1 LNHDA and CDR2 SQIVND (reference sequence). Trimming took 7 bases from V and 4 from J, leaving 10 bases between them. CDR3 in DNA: TGTGCCAGTAATGGGGTGGGCACTGAAGCTTTCTTT. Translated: CASNGVGTEAFF.

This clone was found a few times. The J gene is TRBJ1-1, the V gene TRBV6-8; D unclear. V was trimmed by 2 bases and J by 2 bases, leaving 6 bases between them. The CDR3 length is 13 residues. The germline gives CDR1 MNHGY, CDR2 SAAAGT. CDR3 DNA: TGTGCCAGCAGTTACGAGCTAAACACTGAAGCTTTCTTT. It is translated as CASSYELNTEAFF.

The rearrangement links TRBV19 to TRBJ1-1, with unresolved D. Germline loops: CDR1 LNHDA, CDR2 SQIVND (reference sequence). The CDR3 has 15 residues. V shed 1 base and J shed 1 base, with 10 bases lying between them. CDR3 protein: CASSIVWTENTEAFF. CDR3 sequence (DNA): TGTGCCAGTAGTATAGTCTGGACCGAGAACACTGAAGCTTTCTTT.

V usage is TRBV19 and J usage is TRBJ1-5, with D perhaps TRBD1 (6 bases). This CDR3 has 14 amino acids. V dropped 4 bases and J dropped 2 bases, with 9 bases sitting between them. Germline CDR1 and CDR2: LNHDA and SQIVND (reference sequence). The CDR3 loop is CASSKQGGNQPQHF. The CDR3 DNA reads TGTGCCAGTAGTAAACAGGGTGGCAATCAGCCCCAGCATTTT.

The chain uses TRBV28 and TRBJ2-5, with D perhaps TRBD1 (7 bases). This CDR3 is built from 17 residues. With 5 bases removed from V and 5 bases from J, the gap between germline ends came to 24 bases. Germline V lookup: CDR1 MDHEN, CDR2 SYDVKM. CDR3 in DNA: TGTGCCAGCAGTCCGGGCCTCCCCGACAGGGAGGTGGAGACCCAGTACTTC. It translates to CASSPGLPDREVETQYF.

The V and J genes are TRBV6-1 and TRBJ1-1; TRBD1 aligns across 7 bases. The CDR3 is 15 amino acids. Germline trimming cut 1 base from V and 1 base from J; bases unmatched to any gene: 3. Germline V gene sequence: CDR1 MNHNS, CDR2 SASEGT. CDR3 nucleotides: TGTGCCAGCAGTGAAGATGGACAGGCGAACACTGAAGCTTTCTTT. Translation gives CASSEDGQANTEAFF.

CDR3 residues: CASSFDGLTYEQYF. The CDR3 DNA reads TGTGCCAGCAGCTTCGACGGACTCACCTACGAGCAGTACTTC. V is TRBV11-3 and J is TRBJ2-7, with D tentatively TRBD2 (5 bases). Trimming took 3 bases from V and 2 from J, leaving 11 bases between them. CDR1 SGHNT and CDR2 YENEEA come from the germline V gene. The CDR3 loop spans 14 amino acids.

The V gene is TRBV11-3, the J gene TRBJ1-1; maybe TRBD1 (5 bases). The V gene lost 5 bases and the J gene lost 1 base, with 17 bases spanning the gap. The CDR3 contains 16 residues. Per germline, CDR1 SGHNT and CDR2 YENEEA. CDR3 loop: CASSGPSADRNTEAFF. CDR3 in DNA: TGTGCCAGCAGCGGTCCATCGGCTGACAGGAACACTGAAGCTTTCTTT.

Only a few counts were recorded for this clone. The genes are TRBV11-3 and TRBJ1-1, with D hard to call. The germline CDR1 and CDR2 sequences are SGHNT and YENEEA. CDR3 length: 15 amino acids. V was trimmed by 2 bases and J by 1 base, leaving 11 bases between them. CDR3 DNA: TGTGCCAGCAGCTTAATTATGCTTGGGAACACTGAAGCTTTCTTT. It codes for CASSLIMLGNTEAFF.

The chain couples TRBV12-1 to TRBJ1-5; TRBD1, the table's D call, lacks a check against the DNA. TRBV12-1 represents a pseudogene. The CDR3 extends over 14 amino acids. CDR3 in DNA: TGTGCCAGCAGCCGACAGGGGGCGAGTCAGCCCCAGCATTTT. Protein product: CASSRQGASQPQHF.

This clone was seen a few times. CDR3 residues: CASSDLGMGNEKLFF. CDR3 sequence (DNA): TGTGCCAGCAGCGATTTGGGGATGGGAAATGAAAAACTGTTTTTT. The chain uses TRBV11-3 and TRBJ1-4, with D unresolved. V was pared by 5 bases and J by 5 bases, with 15 bases between. Germline lookup yields CDR1 SGHNT and CDR2 YENEEA. This CDR3 is built from 15 residues.

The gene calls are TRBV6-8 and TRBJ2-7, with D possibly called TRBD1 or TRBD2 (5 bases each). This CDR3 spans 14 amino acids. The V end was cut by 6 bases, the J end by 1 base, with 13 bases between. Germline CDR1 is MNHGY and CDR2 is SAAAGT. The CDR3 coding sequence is TGTGCCAGCAGACCCCCCGGGGCATCCTACGAGCAGTACTTC. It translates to CASRPPGASYEQYF.

The CDR3, as DNA: TGTGCCAGCAGCTCCCCCGACAGTAGAGAGACCCAGTACTTC. Amino acid sequence: CASSSPDSRETQYF. V and J are TRBV7-1 and TRBJ2-5; D might be TRBD1 (5 bases). TRBV7-1 is flagged as an ORF with uncertain function. The length of the CDR3 is 14 residues. The V and J ends lost 3 bases and 4 bases respectively, with 12 bases between them.